The 10 T cell receptor beta chains in this list originate from one sample, sequenced in a study of T cell changes during pregnancy in multiple sclerosis. The data were produced by immunoSEQ multiplex PCR, yet TCRdb's version contains in-frame clones alone and is incomplete. This sample has 100,000 to 130,000 clones, with around 92% found just once. The input for sequencing was peripheral blood, taken in the third trimester of pregnancy. These TCRs come from a female donor in good health, enrolled as a control in a pregnancy study.

This clone has only one observation. This chain links TRBV4-2 with TRBJ1-2, with no clear D. The V end was cut by 0 bases, the J end by 6 bases, with 14 bases between. CDR3 size: 15 residues. Germline assignment: CDR1 LGHNA and CDR2 YNFKEQ. CDR3 protein: CASSQESQELNGYTF. For the CDR3, the DNA is TGTGCCAGCAGCCAAGAGTCTCAGGAATTGAATGGCTACACCTTC.

The chain employs TRBV10-3 and TRBJ1-2; D gene unclear. Per the germline V gene, CDR1 is ENHRY and CDR2 is SYGVKD. Deletions cut 0 bases from V and 4 bases from J, with 6 bases between. This CDR3 region has 13 residues. The CDR3: CAISESSGYGYTF. The CDR3, as DNA: TGTGCCATCAGTGAGTCGTCAGGCTATGGCTACACCTTC.

The chain has TRBV25-1 and TRBJ1-1; maybe TRBD1 (5 bases). The CDR3 is 16 amino acids. CDR1 and CDR2 from the germline V gene are MGHDK and SYGVNS. The ends were cut back, 8 bases at V and 5 bases at J, with 24 bases in the middle. CDR3 sequence (DNA): TGTGCCAGCTCCTCACCCGCAACAGGAATCGGGACTGAAGCTTTCTTT. Protein product: CASSSPATGIGTEAFF.

This chain uses TRBV11-3 with TRBJ1-3; TRBD1 matches 7 bases. The V and J ends lost 3 bases and 0 bases, in that order; junction bases with no gene match: 8. This CDR3 has 17 residues. Germline CDR1 and CDR2: SGHNT and YENEEA. The CDR3, as DNA: TGTGCCAGCAGCTTGGTCTCACAGGGGTACTCTGGAAACACCATATATTTT. This codes for CASSLVSQGYSGNTIYF.

The CDR3 protein is CASSPIGGGQVRYNSPLHF. The CDR3 DNA reads TGCGCCAGCAGCCCCATTGGGGGGGGACAGGTCCGCTATAATTCACCCCTCCACTTT. The rearrangement uses TRBV4-1 and TRBJ1-6; TRBD1 agrees at 8 bases. V dropped 4 bases and J dropped 3; count of bases not matched to a gene: 14. The CDR3 is 19 amino acids. In germline, CDR1 is MGHRA, CDR2 YSYEKL.

This chain links TRBV30 with TRBJ1-6; D gene ambiguous. CDR1 and CDR2 from the germline V gene are GTSNPN and SVGIG (reference sequence). Trimming left V 1 base short and J 6 bases short, with 13 bases between. CDR3 length: 15 amino acids. CDR3 in DNA: TGTGCCTGGAGTGCCGTAGCCCCAACTAATTCACCCCTCCACTTT. It translates to CAWSAVAPTNSPLHF.

V and J are TRBV27 and TRBJ1-5; 7 bases match TRBD1. Germline CDR1 reads MNHEY; CDR2 reads SMNVEV (reference sequence). Unmatched junction bases numbered 7, after V lost 5 bases and J lost 0 bases. The CDR3 sequence is 16 residues long. The CDR3 protein is CASSEGTDYSNQPQHF. The CDR3, as DNA: TGTGCCAGCAGTGAAGGGACAGATTATAGCAATCAGCCCCAGCATTTT.

This clone was recorded a few times. CDR3 protein: CASSYLAGGLSEQYF. The CDR3 DNA sequence: TGTGCCAGCAGTTACCTAGCGGGGGGGCTCTCCGAGCAGTACTTC. This chain uses TRBV6-5 with TRBJ2-7; 12 nucleotides line up with TRBD2. After removal of 2 bases from V and 6 bases from J, the junction contained 5 bases not matched to a gene. The CDR3 is 15 residues long. The germline CDR1 and CDR2 sequences are MNHEY and SVGAGI.

The rearrangement joins TRBV4-3 to TRBJ2-5, with D possibly TRBD1 on 6 matching bases. V lost 2 bases to trimming and J lost 5 bases, with 9 bases between them. There are 13 residues in the CDR3. Germline loops: CDR1 LGHNA, CDR2 YSLEER. The CDR3 here is CASSQNGGETQYF. The CDR3 bases are TGCGCCAGCAGCCAAAATGGGGGCGAGACCCAGTACTTC.

The V call is TRBV6-5, the J call TRBJ2-7, with TRBD1 as a possible D gene (6 bases). The germline V gene has CDR1 MNHEY and CDR2 SVGAGI. The CDR3 runs 12 residues. V lost 7 bases and J 6 bases, leaving 13 bases between the germline ends. CDR3 nucleotides: TGTGCCAGCACCGACACAGGGAGCGAGCAGTACTTC. Translated: CASTDTGSEQYF.